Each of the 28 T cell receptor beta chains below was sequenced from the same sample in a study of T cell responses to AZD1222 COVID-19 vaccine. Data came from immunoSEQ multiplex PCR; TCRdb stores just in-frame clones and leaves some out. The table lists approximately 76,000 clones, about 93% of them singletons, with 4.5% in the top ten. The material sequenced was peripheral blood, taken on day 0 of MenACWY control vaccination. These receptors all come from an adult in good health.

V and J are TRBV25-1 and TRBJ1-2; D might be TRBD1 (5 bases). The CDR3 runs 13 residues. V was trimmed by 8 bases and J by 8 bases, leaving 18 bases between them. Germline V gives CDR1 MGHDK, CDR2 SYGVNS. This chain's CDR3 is CASLGEGRRGYTF. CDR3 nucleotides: TGTGCCAGCCTGGGCGAGGGACGTCGGGGCTACACCTTC.

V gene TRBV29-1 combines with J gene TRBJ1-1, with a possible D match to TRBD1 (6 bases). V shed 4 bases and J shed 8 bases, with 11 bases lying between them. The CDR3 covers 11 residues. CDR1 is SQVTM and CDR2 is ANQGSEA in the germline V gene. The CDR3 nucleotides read TGCAGCGTTGTACAGGGAATGGAAGCTTTCTTT. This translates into CSVVQGMEAFF.

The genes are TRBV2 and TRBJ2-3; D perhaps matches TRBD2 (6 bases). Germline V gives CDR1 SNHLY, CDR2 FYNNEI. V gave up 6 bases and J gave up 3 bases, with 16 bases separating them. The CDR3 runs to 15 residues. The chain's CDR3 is CASRRSGSYTDTQYF. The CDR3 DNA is TGTGCCAGCAGGCGGAGCGGGTCGTATACAGATACGCAGTATTTT.

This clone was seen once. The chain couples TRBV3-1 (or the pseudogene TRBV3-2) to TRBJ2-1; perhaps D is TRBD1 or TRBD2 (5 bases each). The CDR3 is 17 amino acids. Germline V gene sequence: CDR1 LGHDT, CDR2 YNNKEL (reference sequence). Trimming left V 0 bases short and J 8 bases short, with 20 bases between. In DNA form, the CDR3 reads TGTGCCAGCAGCCAAGATTCGGGACGGGCCTTAGTCGATGAGCAGTTCTTC. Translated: CASSQDSGRALVDEQFF.

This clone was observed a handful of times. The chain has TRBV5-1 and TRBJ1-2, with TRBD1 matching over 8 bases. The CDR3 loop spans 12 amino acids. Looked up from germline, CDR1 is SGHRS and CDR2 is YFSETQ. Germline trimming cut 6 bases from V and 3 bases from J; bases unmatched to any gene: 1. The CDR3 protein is CASTGGDYGYTF. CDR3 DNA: TGCGCCAGCACAGGGGGCGACTATGGCTACACCTTC. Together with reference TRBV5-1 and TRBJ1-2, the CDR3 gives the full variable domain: KAGVTQTPRYLIKTRGQQVTLSCSPISGHRSVSWYQQTPGQGLQFLFEYFSETQRNKGNFPGRFSGRQFSNSRSEMNVSTLELGDSALYLCASTGGDYGYTFGSGTRLTVV.

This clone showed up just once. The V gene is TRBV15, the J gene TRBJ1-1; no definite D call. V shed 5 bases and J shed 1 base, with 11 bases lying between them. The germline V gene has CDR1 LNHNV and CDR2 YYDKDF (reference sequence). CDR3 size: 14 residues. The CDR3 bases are TGTGCCACCAGCTCTCTCCGGGGGAACACTGAAGCTTTCTTT. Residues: CATSSLRGNTEAFF.

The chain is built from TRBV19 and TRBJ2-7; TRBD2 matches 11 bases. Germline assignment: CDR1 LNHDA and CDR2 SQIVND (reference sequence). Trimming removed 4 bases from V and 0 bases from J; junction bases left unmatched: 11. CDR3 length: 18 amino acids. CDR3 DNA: TGTGCCAGTAGTAACCTCCTAGCGGGAGGAGTGGGCTCCTACGAGCAGTACTTC. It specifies CASSNLLAGGVGSYEQYF.

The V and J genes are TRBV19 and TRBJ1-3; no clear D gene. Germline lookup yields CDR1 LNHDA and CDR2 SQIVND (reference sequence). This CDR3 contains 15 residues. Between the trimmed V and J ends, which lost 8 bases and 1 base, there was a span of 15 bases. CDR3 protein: CASWAAGKSGNTIYF. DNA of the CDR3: TGTGCCAGTTGGGCGGCTGGGAAATCTGGAAACACCATATATTTT.

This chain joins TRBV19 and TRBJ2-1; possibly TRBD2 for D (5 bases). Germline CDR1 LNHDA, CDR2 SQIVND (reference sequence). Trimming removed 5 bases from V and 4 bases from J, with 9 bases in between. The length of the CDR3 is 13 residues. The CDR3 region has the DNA TGTGCCAGTAGTCAAGGACTTTACAATGAGCAGTTCTTC. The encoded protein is CASSQGLYNEQFF.

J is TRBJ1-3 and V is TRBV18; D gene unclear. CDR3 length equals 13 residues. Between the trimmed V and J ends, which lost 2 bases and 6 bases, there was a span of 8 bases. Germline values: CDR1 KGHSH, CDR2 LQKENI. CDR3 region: CASSPGFENTIYF. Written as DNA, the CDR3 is TGTGCCAGCTCACCAGGGTTTGAAAACACCATATATTTT. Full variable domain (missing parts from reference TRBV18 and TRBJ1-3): NAGVMQNPRHLVRRRGQEARLRCSPMKGHSHVYWYRQLPEEGLKFMVYLQKENIIDESGMPKERFSAEFPKEGPSILRIQQVVRGDSAAYFCASSPGFENTIYFGEGSWLTVV.

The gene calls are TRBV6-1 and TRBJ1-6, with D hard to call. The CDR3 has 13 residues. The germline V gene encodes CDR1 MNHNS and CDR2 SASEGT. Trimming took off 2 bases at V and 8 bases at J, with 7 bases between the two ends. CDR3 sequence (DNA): TGTGCCAGCAGTGAAATCTCCGATTCACCCCTCCACTTT. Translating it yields CASSEISDSPLHF.

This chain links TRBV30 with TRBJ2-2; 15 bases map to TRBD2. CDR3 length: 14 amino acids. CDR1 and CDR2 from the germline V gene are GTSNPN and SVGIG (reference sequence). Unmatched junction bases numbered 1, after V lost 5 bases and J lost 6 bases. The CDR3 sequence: CAWGLAGGSGELFF. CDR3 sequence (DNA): TGTGCCTGGGGACTAGCGGGAGGGTCCGGGGAGCTGTTTTTT.

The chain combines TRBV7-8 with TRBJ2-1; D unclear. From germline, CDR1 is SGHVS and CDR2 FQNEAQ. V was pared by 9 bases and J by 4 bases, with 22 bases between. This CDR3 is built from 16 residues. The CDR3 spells CASTHTGGVGYNEQFF. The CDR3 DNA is TGTGCCAGTACCCACACCGGTGGCGTCGGGTACAATGAGCAGTTCTTC.

CDR3 nucleotides: TGTGCCAGCAGCTTGGTCGGGGGGTCGGGCTACACCTTC. Amino acids: CASSLVGGSGYTF. The chain is built from TRBV5-8 and TRBJ1-2; D is possibly TRBD1 (5 bases). The CDR3 totals 13 residues. V was clipped by 0 bases and J by 8 bases, with 11 bases between them. Germline V gene data show CDR1 as SGHTS and CDR2 as YDEGEE.

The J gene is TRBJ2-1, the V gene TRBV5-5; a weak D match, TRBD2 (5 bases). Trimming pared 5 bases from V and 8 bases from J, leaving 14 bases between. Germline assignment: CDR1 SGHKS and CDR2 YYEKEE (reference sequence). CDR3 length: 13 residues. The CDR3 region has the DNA TGTGCCAGCAGATTCGGACTTTCGGATGAGCAGTTCTTC. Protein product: CASRFGLSDEQFF.

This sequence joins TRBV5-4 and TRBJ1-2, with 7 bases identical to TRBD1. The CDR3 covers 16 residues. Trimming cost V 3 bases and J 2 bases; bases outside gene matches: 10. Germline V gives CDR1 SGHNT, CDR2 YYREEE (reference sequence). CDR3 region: CASSSRKEGANYGYTF. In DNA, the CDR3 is TGTGCCAGCAGCTCAAGGAAGGAGGGGGCGAACTATGGCTACACCTTC.

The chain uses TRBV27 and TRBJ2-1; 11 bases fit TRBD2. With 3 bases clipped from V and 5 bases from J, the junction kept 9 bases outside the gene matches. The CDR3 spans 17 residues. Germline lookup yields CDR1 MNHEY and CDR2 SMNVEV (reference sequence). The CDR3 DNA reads TGTGCCAGCAGTTTCGCTAGCGGGAGGTTCGTCGACAATGAGCAGTTCTTC. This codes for CASSFASGRFVDNEQFF.

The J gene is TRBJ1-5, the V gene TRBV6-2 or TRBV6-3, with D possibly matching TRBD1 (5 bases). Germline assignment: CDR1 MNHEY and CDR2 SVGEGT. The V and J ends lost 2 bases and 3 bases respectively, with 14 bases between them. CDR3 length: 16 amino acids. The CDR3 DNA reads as TGTGCCAGCAGTTACGGCGGGGGACTATACAATCAGCCCCAGCATTTT. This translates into CASSYGGGLYNQPQHF.

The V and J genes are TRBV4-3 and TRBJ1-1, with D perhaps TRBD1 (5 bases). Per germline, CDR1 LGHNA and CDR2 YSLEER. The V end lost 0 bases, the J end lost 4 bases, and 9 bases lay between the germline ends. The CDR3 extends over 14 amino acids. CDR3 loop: CASSQDLGGTEAFF. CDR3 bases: TGCGCCAGCAGCCAAGATCTGGGGGGCACTGAAGCTTTCTTT.

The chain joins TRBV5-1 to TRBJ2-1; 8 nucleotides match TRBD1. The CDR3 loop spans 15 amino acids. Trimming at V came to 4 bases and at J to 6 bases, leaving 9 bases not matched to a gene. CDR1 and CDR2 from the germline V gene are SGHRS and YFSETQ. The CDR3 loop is CASSQPGTGGNEQFF. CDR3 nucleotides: TGCGCCAGCAGCCAGCCCGGGACAGGCGGCAATGAGCAGTTCTTC.

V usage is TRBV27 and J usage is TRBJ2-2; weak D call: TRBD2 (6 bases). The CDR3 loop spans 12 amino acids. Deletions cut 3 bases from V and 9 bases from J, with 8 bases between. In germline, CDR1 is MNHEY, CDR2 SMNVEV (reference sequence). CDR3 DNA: TGTGCCAGCAGTTTGGGGGGTCGGGAGCTGTTTTTT. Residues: CASSLGGRELFF.

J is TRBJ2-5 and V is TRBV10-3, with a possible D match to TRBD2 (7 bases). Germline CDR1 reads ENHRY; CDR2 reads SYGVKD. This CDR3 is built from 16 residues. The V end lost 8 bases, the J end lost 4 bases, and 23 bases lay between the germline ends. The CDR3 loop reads CAICGGHGGAGETQYF. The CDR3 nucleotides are TGTGCCATCTGTGGAGGACATGGGGGGGCGGGAGAGACCCAGTACTTC.

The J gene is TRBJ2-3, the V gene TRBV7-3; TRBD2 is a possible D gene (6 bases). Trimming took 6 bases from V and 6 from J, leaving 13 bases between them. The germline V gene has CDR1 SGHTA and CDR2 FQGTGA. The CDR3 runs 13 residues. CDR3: CASRPGTGDTQYF. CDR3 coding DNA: TGTGCCAGCAGGCCTGGGACTGGGGATACGCAGTATTTT.

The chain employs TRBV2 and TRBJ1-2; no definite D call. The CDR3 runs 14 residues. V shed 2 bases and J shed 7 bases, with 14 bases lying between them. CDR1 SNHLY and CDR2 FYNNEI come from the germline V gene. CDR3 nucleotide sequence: TGTGCCAGCAGTGAAAGGATGGGGAGGCCTGGCTACACCTTC. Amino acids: CASSERMGRPGYTF.

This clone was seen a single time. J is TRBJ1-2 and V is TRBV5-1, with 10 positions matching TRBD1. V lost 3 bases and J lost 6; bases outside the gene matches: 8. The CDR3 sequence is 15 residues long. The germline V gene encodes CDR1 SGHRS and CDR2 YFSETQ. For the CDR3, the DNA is TGCGCCAGCAGCTCGACAGGGGGCAGTCAAAATGGCTACACCTTC. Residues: CASSSTGGSQNGYTF.

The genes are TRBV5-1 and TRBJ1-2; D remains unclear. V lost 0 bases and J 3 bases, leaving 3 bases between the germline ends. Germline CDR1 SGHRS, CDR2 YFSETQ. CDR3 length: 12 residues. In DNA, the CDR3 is TGCGCCAGCAGCTTGGCAGACTATGGCTACACCTTC. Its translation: CASSLADYGYTF. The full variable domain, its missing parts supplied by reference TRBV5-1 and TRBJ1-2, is KAGVTQTPRYLIKTRGQQVTLSCSPISGHRSVSWYQQTPGQGLQFLFEYFSETQRNKGNFPGRFSGRQFSNSRSEMNVSTLELGDSALYLCASSLADYGYTFGSGTRLTVV.

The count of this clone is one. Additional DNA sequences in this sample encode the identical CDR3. CDR3 in amino acids: CATSDHRDEQFF. Written as DNA, the CDR3 is TGTGCCACCAGTGACCACAGGGATGAGCAGTTCTTC. The chain combines TRBV24-1 with TRBJ2-1; D might be TRBD1 (6 bases). V dropped 4 bases and J dropped 8 bases, with 8 bases sitting between them. In germline, CDR1 is KGHDR, CDR2 SFDVKD. CDR3 length: 12 amino acids.

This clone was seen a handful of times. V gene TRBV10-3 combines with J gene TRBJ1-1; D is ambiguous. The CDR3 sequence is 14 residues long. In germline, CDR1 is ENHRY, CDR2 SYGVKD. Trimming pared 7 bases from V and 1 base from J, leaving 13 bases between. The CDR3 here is CAIKSPDWNTEAFF. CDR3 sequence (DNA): TGTGCCATCAAAAGCCCGGACTGGAACACTGAAGCTTTCTTT.